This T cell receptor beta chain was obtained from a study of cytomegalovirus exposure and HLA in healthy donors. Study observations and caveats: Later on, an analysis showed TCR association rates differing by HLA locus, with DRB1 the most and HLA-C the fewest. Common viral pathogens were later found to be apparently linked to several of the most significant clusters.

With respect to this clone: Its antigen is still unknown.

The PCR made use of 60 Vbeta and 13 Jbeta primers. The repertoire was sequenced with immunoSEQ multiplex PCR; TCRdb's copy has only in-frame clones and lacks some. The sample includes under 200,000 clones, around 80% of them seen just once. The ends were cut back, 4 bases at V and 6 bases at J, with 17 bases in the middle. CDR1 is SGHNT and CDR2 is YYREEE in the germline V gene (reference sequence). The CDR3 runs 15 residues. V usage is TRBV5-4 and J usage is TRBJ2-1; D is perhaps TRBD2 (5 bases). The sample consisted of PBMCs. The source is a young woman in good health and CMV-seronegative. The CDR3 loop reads CASSPDLKNPNEQFF. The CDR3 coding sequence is TGTGCCAGCAGCCCGGACTTGAAAAACCCCAATGAGCAGTTCTTC.